This T cell receptor beta chain was sequenced during a study of cytomegalovirus exposure and HLA in healthy donors. Study-level findings and limits: Because they were indistinguishable, some V segments, including TRBV6-2 and TRBV6-3, were excluded. In a later analysis, CMV-associated beta chains were mostly HLA-associated, it appeared. Later on, a genetic analysis was performed. It linked a missense variant in DCLRE1C with V- and J-gene trimming of TCR beta. Later analysis identified 15,000 to 20,000 TCR beta sequences associated with HLA alleles, using a false discovery rate threshold of 0.05.

Comment on this clone: Its antigen is as yet unknown.

The PCR contained 60 Vbeta and 13 Jbeta primers. Clones were sequenced by immunoSEQ multiplex PCR, and TCRdb holds only the in-frame ones, with some missing. The table lists under 200,000 clones, 70% to 80% of them singletons. The CDR3 sequence is 16 residues long. With 0 bases removed from V and 0 bases from J, the gap between germline ends came to 10 bases. Germline V gene data show CDR1 as LGHNA and CDR2 as YSLEER. Source material: PBMCs. The rearrangement uses TRBV4-3 and TRBJ2-3; D is perhaps TRBD2 (5 bases). The sequence came from a man under 40 in good health and CMV-seronegative. CDR3 coding DNA: TGCGCCAGCAGCCAAGATCGTCGCGGGAGCACAGATACGCAGTATTTT. It yields the protein CASSQDRRGSTDTQYF.